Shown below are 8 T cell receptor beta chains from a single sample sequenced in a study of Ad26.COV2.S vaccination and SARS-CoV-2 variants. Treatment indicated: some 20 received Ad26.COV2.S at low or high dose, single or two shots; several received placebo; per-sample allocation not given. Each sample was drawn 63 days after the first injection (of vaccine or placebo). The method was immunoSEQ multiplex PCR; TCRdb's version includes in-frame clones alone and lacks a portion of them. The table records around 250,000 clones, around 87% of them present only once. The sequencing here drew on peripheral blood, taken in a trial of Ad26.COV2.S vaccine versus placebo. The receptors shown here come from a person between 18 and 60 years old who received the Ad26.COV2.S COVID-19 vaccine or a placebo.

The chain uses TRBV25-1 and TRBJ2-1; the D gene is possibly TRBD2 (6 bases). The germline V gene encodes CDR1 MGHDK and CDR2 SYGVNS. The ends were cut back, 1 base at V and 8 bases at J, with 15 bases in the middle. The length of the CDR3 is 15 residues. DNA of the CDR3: TGTGCCAGCAGTGAATTCAGCGGCGGGATGGATGAGCAGTTCTTC. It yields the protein CASSEFSGGMDEQFF.

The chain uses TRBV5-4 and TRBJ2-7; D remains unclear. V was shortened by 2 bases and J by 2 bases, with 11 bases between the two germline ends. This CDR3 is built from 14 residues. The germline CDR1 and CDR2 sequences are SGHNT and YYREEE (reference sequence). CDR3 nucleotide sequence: TGTGCCAGCAGCTTCGACATCGACACCTACGAGCAGTACTTC. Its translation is CASSFDIDTYEQYF. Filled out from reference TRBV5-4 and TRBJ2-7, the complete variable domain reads ETGVTQSPTHLIKTRGQQVTLRCSSQSGHNTVSWYQQALGQGPQFIFQYYREEENGRGNFPPRFSGLQFPNYSSELNVNALELDDSALYLCASSFDIDTYEQYFGPGTRLTVT.

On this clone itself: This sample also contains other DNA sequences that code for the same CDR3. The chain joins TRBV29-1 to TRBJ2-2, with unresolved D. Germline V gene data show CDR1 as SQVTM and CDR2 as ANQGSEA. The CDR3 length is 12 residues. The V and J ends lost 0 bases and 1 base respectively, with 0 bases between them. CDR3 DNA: TGCAGCGTTGAAGAGAACACCGGGGAGCTGTTTTTT. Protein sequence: CSVEENTGELFF.

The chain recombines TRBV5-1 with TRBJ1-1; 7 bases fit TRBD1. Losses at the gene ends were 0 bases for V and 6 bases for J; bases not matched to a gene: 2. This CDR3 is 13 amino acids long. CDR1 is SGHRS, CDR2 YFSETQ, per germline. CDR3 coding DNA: TGCGCCAGCAGCTTGGACAGGGGAGCTGAAGCTTTCTTT. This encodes CASSLDRGAEAFF.

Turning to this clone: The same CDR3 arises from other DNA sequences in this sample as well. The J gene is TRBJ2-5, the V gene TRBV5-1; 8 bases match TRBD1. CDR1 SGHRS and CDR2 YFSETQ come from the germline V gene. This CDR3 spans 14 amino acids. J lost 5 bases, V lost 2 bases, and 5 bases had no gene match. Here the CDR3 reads CASSFGQGLETQYF. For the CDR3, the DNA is TGCGCCAGCAGCTTCGGACAGGGCTTGGAGACCCAGTACTTC.

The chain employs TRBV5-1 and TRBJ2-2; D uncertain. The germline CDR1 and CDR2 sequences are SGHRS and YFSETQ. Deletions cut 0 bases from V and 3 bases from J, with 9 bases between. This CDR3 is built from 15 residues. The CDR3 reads CASSLGTRHTGELFF. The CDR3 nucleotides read TGCGCCAGCAGCTTGGGTACAAGGCACACCGGGGAGCTGTTTTTT.

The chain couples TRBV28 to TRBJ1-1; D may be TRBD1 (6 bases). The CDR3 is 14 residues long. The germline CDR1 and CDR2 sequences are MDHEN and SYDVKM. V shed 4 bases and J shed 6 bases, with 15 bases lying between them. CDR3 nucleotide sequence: TGTGCCAGCAGTTCCGGGGGCAGGGTATCTGAAGCTTTCTTT. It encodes CASSSGGRVSEAFF.

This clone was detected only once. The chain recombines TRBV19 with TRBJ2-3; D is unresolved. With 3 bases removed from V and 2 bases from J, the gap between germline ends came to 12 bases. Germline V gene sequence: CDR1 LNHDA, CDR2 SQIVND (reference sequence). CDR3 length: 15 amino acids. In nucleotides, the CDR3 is TGTGCCAGTAGTATGTTGCCCAGGAACACAGATACGCAGTATTTT. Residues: CASSMLPRNTDTQYF.